The 13 T cell receptor beta chains below were found in one sample sequenced in a study of T cells in Graves' hyperthyroidism and ophthalmopathy. Amplified regions were TCR beta CDR3 sequences from RNA transcripts. The HTBI primer set drove a first-round RT-PCR of the TCR CDR3. TCRdb used MiXCR to reprocess the multiplex PCR reads, holding one entry per CDR3 protein. The table lists 250,000 to 300,000 distinct CDR3 sequences, about 19% of them singletons. What was sequenced was blood. Receptor source: a man in his fifties or sixties with Graves' ophthalmopathy.

This clonotype has only a few counts. This chain joins TRBV18 and TRBJ2-1; weak D call: TRBD1 (5 bases). Looked up from germline, CDR1 is KGHSH and CDR2 is LQKENI. The length of the CDR3 is 16 residues. The germline V and J ends were trimmed by 3 bases and 3 bases, with 15 bases remaining between them. As DNA, the CDR3 is TGTGCCAGCTCACCGTTGGGGCCCCAGGGCTACAATGAGCAGTTCTTC. It yields the protein CASSPLGPQGYNEQFF.

Note on this clonotype: Given a much more abundant clone one base away, this may be a read error. The chain couples TRBV27 to TRBJ1-1; no definite D call. Germline V gene data show CDR1 as MNHEY and CDR2 as SMNVEV (reference sequence). V lost 0 bases and J lost 4, with 9 bases in between. The CDR3 contains 14 residues. The CDR3 region has the DNA TGTGCCAGCAGTTTATCGGGTATGCTCACTGAAGCTTTCTTT. It translates to CASSLSGMLTEAFF.

This clonotype was seen at least ten times. V and J are TRBV11-2 and TRBJ1-3, with 8 bases aligning to TRBD1. V lost 4 bases and J lost 4; bases outside the gene matches: 12. This CDR3 region has 17 residues. The germline V gene has CDR1 SGHAT and CDR2 FQNNGV. Here the CDR3 DNA reads TGTGCCAGCAGCTCCTACCCCCAGGGGGCGAGGGGAAACACCATATATTTT. Protein product: CASSSYPQGARGNTIYF.

At least ten counts were recorded for this clonotype. The genes are TRBV20-1 and TRBJ2-7; 8 bases are shared with TRBD2. The CDR3 extends over 15 amino acids. Germline CDR1 DFQATT, CDR2 SNEGSKA (reference sequence). The V segment lost 5 bases and the J segment 12 bases; nucleotides outside the gene matches: 21. DNA for the CDR3: TGCAGTGCTGAAGACCAGCCGGGACTAGAAGGTAGGCGGTACTTC. It specifies CSAEDQPGLEGRRYF.

This clonotype occurred a few times. An end of the junction does not agree with germline; a read error may underlie this. V gene TRBV11-2 combines with J gene TRBJ2-2; 8 nucleotides line up with TRBD2. This CDR3 has 18 amino acids. Germline V gives CDR1 SGHAT, CDR2 FQNNGV. The CDR3, as DNA: TGTGCCAGTAGCTTATACCCTCTAGCGGGTCGGAACACCGGGGAGCTGTTTTTT. Its translation is CASSLYPLAGRNTGELFF.

The rearrangement uses TRBV2 and TRBJ2-7, with 7 bases matching TRBD1. The junction had 4 bases not matched to a gene; V was cut back by 10 bases and J by 4 bases. Germline-derived CDR1 and CDR2 are SNHLY and FYNNEI. CDR3 length equals 11 residues. The CDR3, as DNA: TGTGCCATCGAGGACAGGTACGAGCAGTACTTC. Its translation: CAIEDRYEQYF.

This clonotype was seen a handful of times. V gene TRBV18 combines with J gene TRBJ2-1; 10 bases align to TRBD2. The CDR3 is 19 residues long. Germline V lookup: CDR1 KGHSH, CDR2 LQKENI. Trimming removed 3 bases from V and 1 base from J; junction bases left unmatched: 12. The CDR3 protein is CASSPVSRFSGRSYNEQFF. CDR3 DNA sequence: TGTGCCAGCTCACCCGTCTCTAGGTTTAGCGGGAGGTCCTACAATGAGCAGTTCTTC.

This clonotype was observed many times. The chain employs TRBV11-3 and TRBJ2-1; TRBD1 agrees at 7 bases. V lost 10 bases to trimming and J lost 0 bases; unmatched junction nucleotides: 6. Germline CDR1 is SGHNT and CDR2 is YENEEA. This CDR3 has 14 residues. CDR3 amino acids: CAKPQGTSYNEQFF. In DNA form, the CDR3 reads TGTGCCAAGCCACAGGGGACCTCCTACAATGAGCAGTTCTTC.

This clonotype was observed many times. The V gene is TRBV2, the J gene TRBJ2-1, with 9 bases fitting TRBD2. The germline V gene encodes CDR1 SNHLY and CDR2 FYNNEI. V lost 8 bases, J lost 0 bases, and 11 bases stayed unmatched. This CDR3 is built from 17 residues. The CDR3 DNA reads as TGTGCCAGCGGACCGACTAGCGGACGAACCTCCTACAATGAGCAGTTCTTC. Translation: CASGPTSGRTSYNEQFF.

This clonotype was seen a handful of times. V and J are TRBV28 and TRBJ1-2; D gene ambiguous. The V end lost 6 bases, the J end lost 0 bases, and 11 bases lay between the germline ends. The CDR3 consists of 14 residues. CDR1 and CDR2 (germline): MDHEN, SYDVKM. In DNA form, the CDR3 reads TGTGCCAGCAGGGCTGCTTCGGCTAACTATGGCTACACCTTC. It translates to CASRAASANYGYTF.

This clonotype turned up a few times. The DNA of the CDR3 is TGTGCCAGCAGTTACGGGGCCCTGGGAGGGGAGGACTATGGCTACACCTTC. Protein product: CASSYGALGGEDYGYTF. The V call is TRBV6-5, the J call TRBJ1-2; D is perhaps TRBD1 (5 bases). The V and J ends lost 2 bases and 3 bases respectively, with 19 bases between them. The CDR3 contains 17 residues. Germline CDR1 and CDR2: MNHEY and SVGAGI.

This clonotype was picked up many times. The chain links TRBV5-6 to TRBJ2-1; a weak D match, TRBD2 (5 bases). Trimming shortened V by 3 bases and J by 8 bases, and 21 bases separated the two germline ends. Per germline, CDR1 SGHDT and CDR2 YYEEEE. The CDR3 is made up of 16 amino acids. CDR3 amino acids: CASSSPGSVAGHEQFF. The CDR3 DNA reads TGTGCCAGCAGCTCGCCTGGGAGCGTGGCAGGCCATGAGCAGTTCTTC. Full variable domain (outside the CDR3, taken from reference TRBV5-6 and TRBJ2-1): DAGVTQSPTHLIKTRGQQVTLRCSPKSGHDTVSWYQQALGQGPQFIFQYYEEEERQRGNFPDRFSGHQFPNYSSELNVNALLLGDSALYLCASSSPGSVAGHEQFFGPGTRLTVL.

This clonotype was recorded many times. V is TRBV3-1 and J is TRBJ2-1, with 15 bases matching TRBD2. The CDR3 covers 17 residues. Trimming at V came to 2 bases and at J to 8 bases, leaving 7 bases not matched to a gene. The germline gives CDR1 LGHDT, CDR2 YNNKEL (reference sequence). For the CDR3, the DNA is TGTGCCAGCAGCCAATCAAGGGGACTAGCGGGAGGCGATGAGCAGTTCTTC. This encodes CASSQSRGLAGGDEQFF.